This paragraph covers one T cell receptor beta chain sequence. Its antigen remains unidentified. This entry is derived from a study of a mutant IDH1 vaccine in newly diagnosed glioma. Turning to the study itself: The therapy given earlier, which was standard therapy, consisted of radiotherapy, temozolomide, or both, and most of the patients received both.

The time point is: baseline, week 1 (first vaccination visit). The sample's treatment: pre-vaccination baseline after standard-of-care therapy. Points from the study as a whole: The vaccine induced immune responses, and these occurred in approximately 93% of patients. Pseudoprogression showed no apparent link to changes in top peripheral T cell clonotypes.

This table comes from immunoSEQ multiplex PCR, and its TCRdb copy is limited to in-frame clones, with some not included. The table has tens of thousands of clones, more than 85% seen once. Per germline, CDR1 SGHAT and CDR2 FQNNGV. V was pared by 5 bases and J by 3 bases, with 7 bases of the junction left unmatched. The CDR3 is 15 amino acids. The sequenced sample was PBMCs, obtained from a glioma patient treated with radiotherapy, temozolomide or both. The gene calls are TRBV11-2 and TRBJ1-1; 9 bases line up with TRBD1. This sequence was found in a woman aged 35 to 49 with glioma. The CDR3 reads CASSRPTGGDTEAFF. Here the CDR3 DNA reads TGTGCCAGCAGCCGACCGACAGGGGGGGACACTGAAGCTTTCTTT.